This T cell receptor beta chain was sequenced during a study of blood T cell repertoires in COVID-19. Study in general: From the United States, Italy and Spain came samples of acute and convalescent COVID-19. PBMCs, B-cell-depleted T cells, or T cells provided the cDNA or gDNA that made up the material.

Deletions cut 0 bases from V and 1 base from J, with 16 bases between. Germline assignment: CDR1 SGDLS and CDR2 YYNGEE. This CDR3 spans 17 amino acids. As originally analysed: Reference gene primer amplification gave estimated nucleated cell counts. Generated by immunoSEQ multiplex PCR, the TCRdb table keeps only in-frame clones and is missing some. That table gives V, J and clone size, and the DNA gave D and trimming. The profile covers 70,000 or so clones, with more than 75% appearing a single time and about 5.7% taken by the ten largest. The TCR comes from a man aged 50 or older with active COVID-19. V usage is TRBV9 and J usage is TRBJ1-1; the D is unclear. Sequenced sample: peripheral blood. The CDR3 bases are TGTGCCAGCAGCGTAGCTCACAGTGCACGGGGGAACACTGAAGCTTTCTTT. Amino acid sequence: CASSVAHSARGNTEAFF.